This T cell receptor beta chain was profiled in a study of blood T cells in healthy people across ages. V lost 3 bases to trimming and J lost 2 bases, with 11 bases between them. The CDR3 totals 13 residues. Germline V gives CDR1 DFQATT, CDR2 SNEGSKA (reference sequence). This clonotype was detected a few times. Primed by a sample-barcoded 5' primer and a J-beta primer mix, a second PCR proceeded for 7 to 11 cycles. All cDNA molecules were each tagged by a template-switch adaptor with 12 random nucleotides. TCRdb used MiXCR to reprocess the 5' RACE reads, holding one entry per CDR3 protein. The sample yields about 800,000 distinct CDR3 sequences, 55% to 70% seen once.

Sequencing was done on a sample of blood. The chain uses TRBV20-1 and TRBJ2-7; D ambiguous. The TCR was taken from a man between 25 and 39 years old in good health. CDR3 protein: CSASSPETYEQYF. The CDR3 DNA sequence: TGCAGTGCTAGTTCCCCAGAGACCTACGAGCAGTACTTC.